A single sample is the source of the 19 T cell receptor beta chains below, sequenced in a study of blood T cell repertoires in COVID-19. TCRdb's copy holds only in-frame clones and misses some; the assay was immunoSEQ multiplex PCR. The data hold about 140,000 clones, with around 73% observed a single time. Source material: peripheral blood. Receptors originate from a woman between 50 and 59 years old with active or convalescent COVID-19.

The genes are TRBV30 and TRBJ1-5, with D perhaps TRBD1 (5 bases). The ends were cut back, 5 bases at V and 4 bases at J, with 12 bases in the middle. This CDR3 is 13 amino acids long. Germline CDR1 reads GTSNPN; CDR2 reads SVGIG (reference sequence). The CDR3 DNA is TGTGCCTGGGCCTCAGGGCCGAATCAGCCCCAGCATTTT. Amino acid sequence: CAWASGPNQPQHF.

The chain joins TRBV30 to TRBJ2-7, with D perhaps matching TRBD2 (5 bases). The length of the CDR3 is 12 residues. Germline assignment: CDR1 GTSNPN and CDR2 SVGIG (reference sequence). Trimming took off 0 bases at V and 4 bases at J, with 7 bases between the two ends. CDR3 bases: TGTGCCTGGAGTGTACGGGGTTACGAGCAGTACTTC. This encodes CAWSVRGYEQYF.

The chain is built from TRBV4-2 and TRBJ2-1, with 9 bases aligning to TRBD1. Germline V lookup: CDR1 LGHNA, CDR2 YNFKEQ. CDR3 size: 14 residues. V was clipped by 5 bases and J by 8 bases; unmatched bases: 7. CDR3 residues: CASSDSDRGDEQFF. CDR3 nucleotide sequence: TGTGCCAGCAGCGACTCCGACAGGGGGGATGAGCAGTTCTTC.

V usage is TRBV2 and J usage is TRBJ1-2; D might be TRBD1 (6 bases). The V and J ends lost 0 bases and 14 bases respectively, with 22 bases between them. The length of the CDR3 is 15 residues. Germline V gives CDR1 SNHLY, CDR2 FYNNEI. CDR3 protein: CASSEAIYEGVSRTF. The CDR3 bases are TGTGCCAGCAGTGAAGCAATATACGAGGGGGTTTCTCGAACCTTC.

This clone was counted once. The chain uses TRBV2 and TRBJ1-6; D possibly corresponds to TRBD1 (6 bases). Trimming removed 5 bases at V and 16 bases at J, with 12 bases between. The CDR3 spans 11 residues. Germline V gene lookup returns CDR1 SNHLY and CDR2 FYNNEI. CDR3 residues: CASSKRTDLHF. The CDR3 DNA sequence: TGTGCCAGCAGTAAGAGGACAGATCTCCACTTT.

The gene calls are TRBV7-9 and TRBJ1-6; TRBD1 matches at 9 bases. V dropped 5 bases and J dropped 7; count of bases not matched to a gene: 9. Per germline, CDR1 SEHNR and CDR2 FQNEAQ (reference sequence). The CDR3 covers 16 residues. The CDR3 is CASSQLHGQGNSPLHF. CDR3 sequence (DNA): TGTGCCAGCAGCCAACTTCACGGACAGGGGAATTCACCCCTCCACTTT.

The V gene is TRBV5-5, the J gene TRBJ2-1; D perhaps matches TRBD2 (6 bases). CDR3 size: 14 residues. V dropped 3 bases and J dropped 8 bases, with 15 bases sitting between them. The V gene's germline CDR1 is SGHKS and CDR2 YYEKEE (reference sequence). CDR3 sequence: CASSSGPSGDEQFF. The CDR3 region has the DNA TGTGCCAGCAGCTCTGGGCCCTCGGGAGATGAGCAGTTCTTC.

This CDR3 is CASSKRDSGGYSGANVLTF. The CDR3, as DNA: TGTGCCAGCAGCAAACGGGACAGTGGAGGGTACTCTGGGGCCAACGTCCTGACTTTC. The chain uses TRBV21-1 and TRBJ2-6; the DNA was not used to check the table's D call, TRBD1. TRBV21-1 is a pseudogene segment. The CDR3 sequence is 19 residues long.

This clone was found many times. This CDR3 is also generated by other DNA sequences in the sample. The chain is built from TRBV11-3 and TRBJ2-5; 16 bases map to TRBD2. The CDR3 is 16 residues long. The germline gives CDR1 SGHNT, CDR2 YENEEA. The V segment lost 5 bases and the J segment 3 bases; nucleotides outside the gene matches: 3. CDR3 in amino acids: CASSPGTSGGEETQYF. The CDR3 DNA sequence: TGTGCCAGCAGCCCGGGGACTAGCGGGGGGGAAGAGACCCAGTACTTC.

The J gene is TRBJ1-2, the V gene TRBV5-8; D perhaps matches TRBD1 (5 bases). This CDR3 spans 16 amino acids. Between the trimmed V and J ends, which lost 0 bases and 0 bases, there was a span of 12 bases. The germline V gene encodes CDR1 SGHTS and CDR2 YDEGEE. CDR3 protein: CASSLVPREANYGYTF. CDR3 nucleotide sequence: TGTGCCAGCAGCTTGGTACCCAGGGAGGCTAACTATGGCTACACCTTC.

V and J are TRBV4-2 and TRBJ1-4; 10 bases match TRBD1. The CDR3 is 15 residues long. Germline values: CDR1 LGHNA, CDR2 YNFKEQ. Trimming cost V 4 bases and J 5 bases; bases outside gene matches: 4. The CDR3 DNA sequence: TGTGCCAGCAGCCCACCGGGACAGGGGAATGAAAAACTGTTTTTT. This sequence encodes CASSPPGQGNEKLFF.

The genes are TRBV3-1 (or the pseudogene TRBV3-2) and TRBJ2-3; tentative D call: TRBD2 (5 bases). V lost 2 bases and J lost 1, with 13 bases in between. This CDR3 is built from 16 residues. The V gene's germline CDR1 is LGHDT and CDR2 YNNKEL (reference sequence). CDR3 bases: TGTGCCAGCAGCCAACATGTCGGGATTCGCACAGATACGCAGTATTTT. Translated: CASSQHVGIRTDTQYF.

This clone has only a few counts. The chain couples TRBV7-8 to TRBJ2-3; TRBD2 aligns across 8 bases. The CDR3 totals 17 residues. V was clipped by 2 bases and J by 3 bases; unmatched bases: 10. Germline values: CDR1 SGHVS, CDR2 FQNEAQ. CDR3 protein: CASSLIWREEETDTQYF. In nucleotides, the CDR3 is TGTGCCAGCAGCTTAATCTGGCGGGAGGAGGAAACAGATACGCAGTATTTT.

The chain joins TRBV7-8 to TRBJ1-5; perhaps TRBD1 as D (5 bases). Germline CDR1 SGHVS, CDR2 FQNEAQ. Trimming cost V 2 bases and J 2 bases, with 7 bases left between them. The CDR3 extends over 14 amino acids. In DNA, the CDR3 is TGTGCCAGCAGCTTATGGGGCGGCAATCAGCCCCAGCATTTT. Translated, it gives CASSLWGGNQPQHF. The full variable domain, its missing parts supplied by reference TRBV7-8 and TRBJ1-5, is GAGVSQSPRYKVAKRGQDVALRCDPISGHVSLFWYQQALGQGPEFLTYFQNEAQLDKSGLPSDRFFAERPEGSVSTLKIQRTQQEDSAVYLCASSLWGGNQPQHFGDGTRLSIL.

Only one count was recorded for this clone. This chain connects TRBV19 to TRBJ1-1, with 10 bases matching TRBD1. Germline V gene data show CDR1 as LNHDA and CDR2 as SQIVND (reference sequence). The CDR3 covers 13 residues. V shed 8 bases and J 6 bases; nucleotides not matched to a gene: 6. CDR3 nucleotide sequence: TGTGCCAGTCTGACAGGGGGCTCCGCTGAAGCTTTCTTT. Protein: CASLTGGSAEAFF.

This rearrangement joins TRBV3-1 (or the pseudogene TRBV3-2) to TRBJ2-7, with a weak D call TRBD2 (5 bases). Trimming pared 4 bases from V and 3 bases from J, leaving 10 bases between. The CDR3 has 13 amino acids. Germline CDR1 LGHDT, CDR2 YNNKEL (reference sequence). The CDR3 DNA is TGTGCCAGCAGCCTGGGGAGAGGCTACGAGCAGTACTTC. Protein product: CASSLGRGYEQYF.

The chain carries TRBV27 and TRBJ2-7, with 10 bases fitting TRBD2. The V segment lost 5 bases and the J segment 3 bases; nucleotides outside the gene matches: 7. This CDR3 has 15 residues. CDR1 is MNHEY, CDR2 SMNVEV, per germline (reference sequence). The DNA of the CDR3 is TGTGCCAGCAGTCCCATGTCTAGCGGGAGCTACGAGCAGTACTTC. Its protein product is CASSPMSSGSYEQYF.

This chain links TRBV28 with TRBJ2-1, with 13 bases lining up with TRBD2. The V gene's germline CDR1 is MDHEN and CDR2 SYDVKM. Germline trimming cut 4 bases from V and 4 bases from J; bases unmatched to any gene: 4. This CDR3 has 16 amino acids. Here the CDR3 DNA reads TGTGCCAGCAGTTACAAGACTAGCGGGAGGTACAATGAGCAGTTCTTC. This translates into CASSYKTSGRYNEQFF.

The CDR3: CSAIGQYGYTF. CDR3 bases: TGCAGTGCCATTGGACAGTATGGCTACACCTTC. The rearrangement uses TRBV20-1 and TRBJ1-2; possible D gene TRBD1, 6 bases. Trimming shortened V by 6 bases and J by 5 bases, and 10 bases separated the two germline ends. The CDR3 has 11 amino acids. CDR1 DFQATT and CDR2 SNEGSKA come from the germline V gene (reference sequence).